This is a list of T cell receptor beta chains from one sample in a study of CD8 T cells in Susac syndrome. From the immunoSEQ multiplex PCR reads, TCRdb called clonotypes with MiXCR, one entry per CDR3 protein. The data hold roughly 150,000 distinct CDR3 sequences, with 85% to 95% observed a single time. Sequencing used CD4+ T cells from PBMCs. The receptors come from a human donor with Susac syndrome. Both conserved end residues are part of each CDR3. A D gene is named only where the DNA matches it firmly. Clone size is given for some rows only: seen once, a few or many times, or a class if the clone is expanded.

D gene	V gene	clone size	J gene	CDR3 DNA	CDR3 protein
TRBD1	TRBV20-1	.	TRBJ2-1	TGCAGTGCTACCGACAGGGGCGCCTACAATGAGCAGTTCTTC	CSATDRGAYNEQFF
TRBD1	TRBV20-1	.	TRBJ1-5	TGCAGTGCTGAGACAGGGTGGTGGAATCAGCCCCAGCATTTT	CSAETGWWNQPQHF
TRBD2	TRBV5-6	.	TRBJ2-7	TGTGCCAGCAGCTTGTCTAGCGGGATACGAGAGCAGTACTTC	CASSLSSGIREQYF
.	TRBV18	.	TRBJ2-1	TGTGCCAGCTCACCGTTACAAGACAGGCCATTACAGTTCTTC	CASSPLQDRPLQFF
.	TRBV20-1	.	TRBJ2-5	TGCAGTGCTAGGCCGGGTGCGGGAGAGACCCAGTACTTC	CSARPGAGETQYF
.	TRBV20-1	.	TRBJ2-1	TGCAGTGCACCAGACCGTAACAATGAGCAGTTCTTC	CSAPDRNNEQFF
.	TRBV29-1	.	TRBJ1-3	TGCAGCGTTTCGGGACAAACCTCTGGAAACACCATATATTTT	CSVSGQTSGNTIYF
TRBD1	TRBV7-2	.	TRBJ1-2	TGTGCCAGCAGCTCCCGGACAGGGGTCGACTACACCTTC	CASSSRTGVDYTF
TRBD2	TRBV7-2	.	TRBJ2-1	TGTGCCAGCAGCCGACTTAAACGGACGGGGGGGCTGTACAATGAGCAGTTCTTC	CASSRLKRTGGLYNEQFF
.	TRBV5-4	.	TRBJ2-2	TGTGCCAGCAGCACCCACGGGAGGAACACCGGGGAGCTGTTTTTT	CASSTHGRNTGELFF
.	TRBV2	once	TRBJ2-3	TGTGCCAGCAGTGGGGAGAGTCAGAGGCAGTATTTT	CASSGESQRQYF
.	TRBV6-2/TRBV6-3	.	TRBJ2-5	TGTGCCAGCAACCCGGTCTCGAAAGGGCCCAAGACCCAGTACTTC	CASNPVSKGPKTQYF
.	TRBV9	few	TRBJ2-6	TGTGCCAGCAGCGTGTCCCCCTCGGGGGCCAACGTCCTGACTTTC	CASSVSPSGANVLTF
TRBD2	TRBV27	few	TRBJ2-1	TGTGCCAGCAGTTCTAGCGGGGCCTACAATGAGCAGTTCTTC	CASSSSGAYNEQFF
.	TRBV6-5	.	TRBJ1-2	TGTGCCAGCAGTTACTTGGGACTGAATAACTATGGCTACACCTTC	CASSYLGLNNYGYTF
.	TRBV15	.	TRBJ2-2	TGTGCCACCAGCAGACCTCCGCCGGGGCCCACCGGGGAGCTGTTTTTT	CATSRPPPGPTGELFF
TRBD1	TRBV27	once	TRBJ1-6	TGTGCCAGCAGTTTCTCGACAGGGAAGGCCTATAATTCACCCCTCCACTTT	CASSFSTGKAYNSPLHF
.	TRBV29-1	.	TRBJ2-7	TGCAGCGTTACATGGGGGCGCGGGTACGAGCAGTACTTC	CSVTWGRGYEQYF
.	TRBV27	.	TRBJ2-7	TGTGCCAGCAACCCCGGGGGGCGACAGCACGTTATCACCATCCGGGAGCAGTACTTC	CASNPGGRQHVITIREQYF
.	TRBV10-2	.	TRBJ2-7	TGCGCCAGCAGTACGGGTCCGGGATCGGGGAGTTACGAGCAGTACTTC	CASSTGPGSGSYEQYF
.	TRBV12-3/TRBV12-4	.	TRBJ2-3	TGTGCCAGCAGTTTAAACGGGGATACGCAGTATTTT	CASSLNGDTQYF
.	TRBV2	.	TRBJ2-1	TGTGCCAGCACCGAAGAGGAGTCGGCCTACAATGAGCAGTTCTTC	CASTEEESAYNEQFF
.	TRBV2	.	TRBJ1-5	TGTGCCAGCAGCGAAACCCGGAGGGGCCAGCCCCAGCATTTT	CASSETRRGQPQHF
.	TRBV24-1	.	TRBJ1-5	TGTGCCACCGCCTCGGGGGTCAGTCAGCCCCAGCATTTT	CATASGVSQPQHF
TRBD2	TRBV11-2	.	TRBJ2-5	TGTGCCAGCAGCCCCCGGGGACTAGAGTACCAAGAGACCCAGTACTTC	CASSPRGLEYQETQYF
.	TRBV29-1	.	TRBJ2-1	TGCAGCGTGGTGAGGTACAGTCTTAGCTCCTACAATGAGCAGTTCTTC	CSVVRYSLSSYNEQFF
.	TRBV20-1	.	TRBJ2-7	TGCAGTGCTAGAGAGATTGCCTACGAGCAGTACTTC	CSAREIAYEQYF
.	TRBV4-1	.	TRBJ2-1	TGCGCCAGCAGCCAAGTAGAGTCCGCCTACAATGAGCAGTTCTTC	CASSQVESAYNEQFF
TRBD2	TRBV5-1	.	TRBJ2-1	TGCGCCAGCAGCATCTATAGCGGGGTGGGCAATGAGCAGTTCTTC	CASSIYSGVGNEQFF
.	TRBV7-9	.	TRBJ2-3	TGTGCCAGCAGCTTACACGCGGCGTATAGGGTACAGTATTTT	CASSLHAAYRVQYF
.	TRBV12-3/TRBV12-4	.	TRBJ2-3	TGTGCCAGCAGTCACAGCCGAGGTGGGGGTCGAAATCCAGATACGCAGTATTTT	CASSHSRGGGRNPDTQYF
.	TRBV29-1	once	TRBJ1-2	TGCAGCGTTGGTAAAGGGGACTATGGCTACACCTTC	CSVGKGDYGYTF
.	TRBV15	once	TRBJ2-2	TGTGCCACCAGCATCGGGGGGAACACCGGGGAGCTGTTTTTT	CATSIGGNTGELFF
.	TRBV24-1	once	TRBJ2-1	TGTGCCACCAGTGACGGGGTCCGCTCCTACAATGAGCAGTTCTTC	CATSDGVRSYNEQFF
.	TRBV5-1	.	TRBJ2-7	TGCGCCAGCAGCTTGGATCCAGGGTCCGGCGAGCAGTACTTC	CASSLDPGSGEQYF